The 25 T cell receptor beta chains given below trace back to one sample, sequenced in a study of T cell changes during pregnancy in multiple sclerosis. Repertoires were generated with immunoSEQ multiplex PCR, while TCRdb's copy carries only in-frame clones and drops some. The table includes roughly 90,000 clones, around 90% detected once. The sample was peripheral blood, taken in the first trimester of pregnancy. These receptors were obtained from a female donor in good health, enrolled as a control in a pregnancy study.

The rearrangement links TRBV9 to TRBJ1-3; D is uncertain. CDR1 SGDLS and CDR2 YYNGEE come from the germline V gene. The CDR3 is 18 residues long. Trimming took off 3 bases at V and 4 bases at J, with 23 bases between the two ends. For the CDR3, the DNA is TGTGCCAGCAGCGACCCTGCGACCAGAGAGGTGGCGGGAAACACCATATATTTT. As protein: CASSDPATREVAGNTIYF.

For this clone: At the DNA level, this CDR3 is encoded by other sequences in the same sample as well. The chain links TRBV29-1 to TRBJ1-1; D is ambiguous. V lost 4 bases and J lost 14, with 17 bases in between. CDR1 and CDR2 from the germline V gene are SQVTM and ANQGSEA. The length of the CDR3 is 11 residues. CDR3 amino acids: CSVVEGIGAFF. DNA for the CDR3: TGCAGCGTTGTTGAGGGTATTGGAGCCTTCTTT. The whole variable domain, filled in from reference TRBV29-1 and TRBJ1-1, reads SAVISQKPSRDICQRGTSLTIQCQVDSQVTMMFWYRQQPGQSLTLIATANQGSEATYESGFVIDKFPISRPNLTFSTLTVSNMSPEDSSIYLCSVVEGIGAFFGQGTRLTVV.

The chain joins TRBV5-6 to TRBJ1-1, with 7 nucleotides matching TRBD1. The junction had 6 bases not matched to a gene; V was cut back by 3 bases and J by 1 base. The CDR3 extends over 15 amino acids. Germline CDR1 SGHDT, CDR2 YYEEEE. The CDR3 spells CASSSDREGNTEAFF. CDR3 nucleotide sequence: TGTGCCAGCAGCTCCGACAGGGAAGGGAACACTGAAGCTTTCTTT.

In this sample, this clone turned up once. This rearrangement joins TRBV7-8 to TRBJ2-7, with 8 bases matching TRBD2. This CDR3 has 16 amino acids. V shed 5 bases and J 4 bases; nucleotides not matched to a gene: 13. Germline V gives CDR1 SGHVS, CDR2 FQNEAQ. The CDR3 loop is CASSRPGYGRGYEQYF. The CDR3 DNA is TGTGCCAGCAGCCGACCGGGGTACGGGAGGGGATACGAGCAGTACTTC.

V is TRBV7-2 and J is TRBJ2-7; D might be TRBD1 (6 bases). The CDR3 totals 15 residues. CDR1 and CDR2 from the germline V gene are SGHTA and FQGNSA. Trimming cost V 4 bases and J 2 bases, with 15 bases left between them. DNA for the CDR3: TGTGCCAGCAGCTCCACCCAGGGGTCCACCTACGAGCAGTACTTC. Its protein is CASSSTQGSTYEQYF.

This clone was detected once. The V call is TRBV18, the J call TRBJ2-1; 9 bases line up with TRBD1. After removal of 6 bases from V and 4 bases from J, the junction contained 4 bases not matched to a gene. Germline assignment: CDR1 KGHSH and CDR2 LQKENI. CDR3 length: 14 amino acids. CDR3 residues: CASSPGQGYNEQFF. The CDR3 coding sequence is TGTGCCAGCTCCCCGGGACAGGGATACAATGAGCAGTTCTTC. Variable domain in full (rest from reference TRBV18 and TRBJ2-1): NAGVMQNPRHLVRRRGQEARLRCSPMKGHSHVYWYRQLPEEGLKFMVYLQKENIIDESGMPKERFSAEFPKEGPSILRIQQVVRGDSAAYFCASSPGQGYNEQFFGPGTRLTVL.

The chain recombines TRBV4-3 with TRBJ2-5; possible D gene TRBD2, 5 bases. Germline CDR1 and CDR2: LGHNA and YSLEER. V lost 1 base and J lost 1, with 13 bases in between. The CDR3 totals 16 residues. The CDR3 DNA sequence: TGCGCCAGCAGCCAAGGACTTGGACTTGTCCAAGAGACCCAGTACTTC. Its translation is CASSQGLGLVQETQYF.

There are a few counts of this clone. The rearrangement joins TRBV19 to TRBJ1-5; 8 nucleotides line up with TRBD1. V dropped 4 bases and J dropped 0; count of bases not matched to a gene: 8. CDR3 length: 17 amino acids. Germline lookup yields CDR1 LNHDA and CDR2 SQIVND (reference sequence). The CDR3 region is CASSRGTGTDSNQPQHF. The CDR3, as DNA: TGTGCCAGTAGTAGGGGGACAGGCACGGATAGCAATCAGCCCCAGCATTTT.

The chain recombines TRBV5-6 with TRBJ1-1; D remains ambiguous. CDR3 size: 15 residues. CDR1 is SGHDT and CDR2 is YYEEEE in the germline V gene. Trimming cost V 0 bases and J 4 bases, with 13 bases left between them. CDR3 nucleotide sequence: TGTGCCAGCAGCTTGGAACACCTTTCGGGCACTGAAGCTTTCTTT. It specifies CASSLEHLSGTEAFF.

This sequence joins TRBV9 and TRBJ2-1; 9 bases agree with TRBD2. V was pared by 0 bases and J by 9 bases, with 4 bases of the junction left unmatched. Looked up from germline, CDR1 is SGDLS and CDR2 is YYNGEE. This CDR3 is 14 amino acids long. CDR3: CASSVGGGASEQFF. In DNA, the CDR3 is TGTGCCAGCAGCGTAGGCGGGGGGGCCAGTGAGCAGTTCTTC.

This chain connects TRBV5-1 to TRBJ1-2, with 8 bases fitting TRBD1. This CDR3 is built from 15 residues. V lost 4 bases to trimming and J lost 3 bases; unmatched junction nucleotides: 8. Germline loops: CDR1 SGHRS, CDR2 YFSETQ. The CDR3 loop reads CASSHRTGSDYGYTF. The CDR3 bases are TGCGCCAGCAGCCACAGGACAGGGTCGGACTATGGCTACACCTTC.

This chain's CDR3 is CASSPLPGELFF. Here the CDR3 DNA reads TGTGCCAGCAGTCCACTCCCCGGGGAGCTGTTTTTT. The chain employs TRBV27 and TRBJ2-2; D gene uncertain. Trimming took off 5 bases at V and 6 bases at J, with 7 bases between the two ends. The CDR3 runs 12 residues. The germline V gene has CDR1 MNHEY and CDR2 SMNVEV (reference sequence).

V gene TRBV6-5 combines with J gene TRBJ2-7; 9 positions agree with TRBD1. Trimming at V came to 4 bases and at J to 5 bases, leaving 9 bases not matched to a gene. CDR1 MNHEY and CDR2 SVGAGI come from the germline V gene. This CDR3 is built from 15 residues. This CDR3 reads CASSFRDRAVHEQYF. CDR3 DNA sequence: TGTGCCAGCAGTTTTCGGGACAGGGCTGTCCACGAGCAGTACTTC.

The rearrangement joins TRBV6-5 to TRBJ2-7; D gene unclear. Germline-derived CDR1 and CDR2 are MNHEY and SVGAGI. This CDR3 spans 12 amino acids. With 2 bases removed from V and 2 bases from J, the gap between germline ends came to 4 bases. The CDR3 is CASSYGPYEQYF. DNA for the CDR3: TGTGCCAGCAGTTACGGCCCCTACGAGCAGTACTTC.

The chain links TRBV7-6 to TRBJ1-1; TRBD1 aligns across 10 bases. This CDR3 is built from 18 residues. The ends lost 3 bases at V and 2 bases at J; junction bases unmatched: 12. Germline V CDR1 and CDR2: SGHVS, FNYEAQ. The DNA of the CDR3 is TGTGCCAGCAGCTTTAGGACAGGGGGATCTTTTCAAAACACTGAAGCTTTCTTT. Its translation: CASSFRTGGSFQNTEAFF. Drawing the rest from reference TRBV7-6 and TRBJ1-1, the complete variable domain is GAGVSQSPRYKVTKRGQDVALRCDPISGHVSLYWYRQALGQGPEFLTYFNYEAQQDKSGLPNDRFSAERPEGSISTLTIQRTEQRDSAMYRCASSFRTGGSFQNTEAFFGQGTRLTVV.

The V and J genes are TRBV4-3 and TRBJ2-7; D is possibly TRBD2 (5 bases). V was shortened by 3 bases and J by 0 bases, with 12 bases between the two germline ends. CDR3 length: 15 residues. Germline CDR1 is LGHNA and CDR2 is YSLEER. DNA for the CDR3: TGCGCCAGCAGCCAGGAGCCCGGGAACTCCTACGAGCAGTACTTC. This codes for CASSQEPGNSYEQYF.

J is TRBJ1-2 and V is TRBV4-2, with a weak D call TRBD1 (6 bases). CDR1 is LGHNA and CDR2 is YNFKEQ in the germline V gene. This CDR3 is built from 16 residues. V lost 1 base and J lost 3, with 15 bases in between. CDR3 region: CASSQGKGGADYGYTF. CDR3 in DNA: TGTGCCAGCAGCCAAGGAAAAGGGGGGGCAGACTATGGCTACACCTTC.

The gene calls are TRBV7-2 and TRBJ1-6, with 7 bases matching TRBD1. CDR1 is SGHTA and CDR2 is FQGNSA in the germline V gene. With V trimmed by 1 base and J by 7 bases, 1 base remained unmatched. This CDR3 is built from 14 residues. This CDR3 reads CASSLEGQNSPLHF. The DNA of the CDR3 is TGTGCCAGCAGCTTAGAGGGACAGAATTCACCCCTCCACTTT. Together with reference TRBV7-2 and TRBJ1-6, the CDR3 gives the full variable domain: GAGVSQSPSNKVTEKGKDVELRCDPISGHTALYWYRQSLGQGLEFLIYFQGNSAPDKSGLPSDRFSAERTGGSVSTLTIQRTQQEDSAVYLCASSLEGQNSPLHFGNGTRLTVT.

For this clone: The junction shows a germline mismatch at one end, possibly a read error. The J gene is TRBJ1-2, the V gene TRBV4-1; 10 bases agree with TRBD1. Germline CDR1 and CDR2: MGHRA and YSYEKL. CDR3 size: 14 residues. The CDR3: CASSPTGGRDGYTF. The DNA of the CDR3 is TGTGCCAGCAGCCCGACAGGGGGCCGGGATGGCTACACCTTC.

This clone was counted a few times. The V gene is TRBV19, the J gene TRBJ1-3, with TRBD1 as a possible D gene (5 bases). V was clipped by 4 bases and J by 0 bases, with 13 bases between them. The CDR3 has 16 residues. Germline V gene lookup returns CDR1 LNHDA and CDR2 SQIVND (reference sequence). This CDR3 reads CASSTSTVPSGNTIYF. As DNA, the CDR3 is TGTGCCAGTAGTACCTCGACAGTACCCTCTGGAAACACCATATATTTT.

The CDR3 DNA reads as TGCGCCAGCAGCTTGGCCGGGAGTGAAGCTTTCTTT. Its protein is CASSLAGSEAFF. This chain links TRBV5-1 with TRBJ1-1; D is undetermined. Germline assignment: CDR1 SGHRS and CDR2 YFSETQ. This CDR3 is built from 12 residues. The V and J ends lost 0 bases and 7 bases respectively, with 7 bases between them.

The chain employs TRBV18 and TRBJ2-5; D remains unclear. The CDR3 extends over 13 amino acids. CDR1 is KGHSH and CDR2 is LQKENI in the germline V gene. V was cut by 6 bases and J by 5 bases, with 13 bases left in between. Here the CDR3 DNA reads TGTGCCAGCTCCTTTTCGATGGGCGAGACCCAGTACTTC. This gives the protein CASSFSMGETQYF.

This clone was recorded once. This rearrangement joins TRBV5-6 to TRBJ1-2; 8 bases map to TRBD1. With 4 bases clipped from V and 3 bases from J, the junction kept 11 bases outside the gene matches. CDR1 is SGHDT and CDR2 is YYEEEE in the germline V gene. The CDR3 spans 16 residues. The CDR3 DNA is TGTGCCAGCAGCCAAAGACAGGGGCAGGGAGACTATGGCTACACCTTC. Its translation: CASSQRQGQGDYGYTF.

V gene TRBV6-5 combines with J gene TRBJ2-1; perhaps TRBD1 as D (6 bases). This CDR3 region has 15 residues. V gave up 0 bases and J gave up 0 bases, with 6 bases separating them. Germline assignment: CDR1 MNHEY and CDR2 SVGAGI. The CDR3: CASSYSGASYNEQFF. CDR3 bases: TGTGCCAGCAGTTACTCGGGGGCCTCCTACAATGAGCAGTTCTTC.

The chain is built from TRBV9 and TRBJ1-1, with D possibly TRBD1 on 5 matching bases. V dropped 0 bases and J dropped 6 bases, with 9 bases sitting between them. CDR3 size: 13 residues. CDR1 and CDR2 from the germline V gene are SGDLS and YYNGEE. The CDR3 sequence: CASSVVVGPEAFF. DNA of the CDR3: TGTGCCAGCAGCGTAGTGGTGGGGCCTGAAGCTTTCTTT.